The T cell receptor (beta chain) under discussion was sequenced for a study of T cell responses to AZD1222 COVID-19 vaccine. V was cut by 9 bases and J by 6 bases, with 14 bases left in between. The germline V gene encodes CDR1 LNHDA and CDR2 SQIVND (reference sequence). This CDR3 is built from 12 residues. Repertoires were generated with immunoSEQ multiplex PCR, while TCRdb's copy carries only in-frame clones and drops some. The sample comprises some 130,000 clones, roughly nine tenths of which are singletons, and 2% to 3% rests with the top ten. This TCR was recovered from an adult who received the AZD1222 COVID-19 vaccine. The material was peripheral blood, obtained 28 days after the second AZD1222 dose. This chain uses TRBV19 with TRBJ1-1; no clear D. CDR3 residues: CASSQYGSEAFF. The CDR3 bases are TGTGCCAGCTCGCAGTATGGGTCTGAAGCTTTCTTT.